This T cell receptor (beta chain) was recorded in a study of lymphopenia after photon versus proton radiotherapy. As regards this clone: The target antigen is unknown.

Whole-study results and caveats: Relative stability marked proton patients; photon patients lost diversity and naive cells.

Method: immunoSEQ multiplex PCR; TCRdb's copy keeps in-frame clones and lacks some. The profile shows over 50,000 clones, 70% to 90% of them singletons. The CDR3 is made up of 15 amino acids. The junction had 3 bases not matched to a gene; V was cut back by 4 bases and J by 0 bases. Germline CDR1 is SGHRS and CDR2 is YFSETQ. Source: peripheral blood, taken from a patient treated with photon-based radiotherapy. The clonotype was recovered from a man aged 40-49 years with gastric cancer. The chain links TRBV5-1 to TRBJ2-2; 7 bases map to TRBD2. CDR3 sequence reads: CASSQGTTNTGELFF. CDR3 nucleotides: TGCGCCAGCAGCCAAGGGACTACGAACACCGGGGAGCTGTTTTTT.